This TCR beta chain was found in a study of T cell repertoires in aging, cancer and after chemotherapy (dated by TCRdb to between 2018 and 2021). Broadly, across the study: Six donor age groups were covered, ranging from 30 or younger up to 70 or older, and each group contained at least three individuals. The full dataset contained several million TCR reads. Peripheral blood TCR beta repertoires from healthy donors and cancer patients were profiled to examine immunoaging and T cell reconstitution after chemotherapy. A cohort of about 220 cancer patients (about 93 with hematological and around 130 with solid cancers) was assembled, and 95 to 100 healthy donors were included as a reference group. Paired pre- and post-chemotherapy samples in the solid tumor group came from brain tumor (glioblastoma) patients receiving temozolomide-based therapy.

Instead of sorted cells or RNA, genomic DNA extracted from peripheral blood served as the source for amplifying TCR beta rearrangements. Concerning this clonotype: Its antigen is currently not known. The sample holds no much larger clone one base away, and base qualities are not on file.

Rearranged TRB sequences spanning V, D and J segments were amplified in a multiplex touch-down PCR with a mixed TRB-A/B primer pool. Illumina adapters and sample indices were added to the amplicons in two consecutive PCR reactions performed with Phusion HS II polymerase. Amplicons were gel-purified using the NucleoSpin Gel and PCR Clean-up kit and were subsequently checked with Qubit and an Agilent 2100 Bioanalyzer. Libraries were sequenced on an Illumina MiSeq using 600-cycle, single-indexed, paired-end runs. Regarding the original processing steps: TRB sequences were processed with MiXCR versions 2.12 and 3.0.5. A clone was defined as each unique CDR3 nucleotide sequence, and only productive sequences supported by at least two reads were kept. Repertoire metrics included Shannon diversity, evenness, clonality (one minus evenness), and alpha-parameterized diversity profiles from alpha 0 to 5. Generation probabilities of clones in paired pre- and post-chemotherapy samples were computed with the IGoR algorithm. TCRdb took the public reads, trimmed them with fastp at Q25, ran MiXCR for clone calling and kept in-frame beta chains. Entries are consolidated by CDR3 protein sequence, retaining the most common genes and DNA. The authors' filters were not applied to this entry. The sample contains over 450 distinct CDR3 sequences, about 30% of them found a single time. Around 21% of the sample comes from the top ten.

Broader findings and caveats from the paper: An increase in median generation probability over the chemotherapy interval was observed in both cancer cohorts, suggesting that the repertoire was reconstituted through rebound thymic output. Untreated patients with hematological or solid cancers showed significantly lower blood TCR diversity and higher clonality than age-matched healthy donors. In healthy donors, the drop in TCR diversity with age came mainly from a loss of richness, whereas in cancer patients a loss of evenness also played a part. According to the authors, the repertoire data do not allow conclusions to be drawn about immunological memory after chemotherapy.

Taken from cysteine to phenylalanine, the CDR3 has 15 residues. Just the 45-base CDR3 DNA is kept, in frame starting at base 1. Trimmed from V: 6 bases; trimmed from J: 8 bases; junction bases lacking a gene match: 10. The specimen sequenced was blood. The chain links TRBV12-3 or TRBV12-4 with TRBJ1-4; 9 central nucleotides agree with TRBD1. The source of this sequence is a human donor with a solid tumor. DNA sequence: TGTGCCAGCAGCCGTTGGGACAGGGTGGGAGAAAAACTGTTTTTT. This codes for CASSRWDRVGEKLFF.